Sequencing of this T cell receptor beta chain was carried out in a study of human T cells and chemical hapten exposure. Study background: Small volume differences among pooled libraries mainly caused per-sample TCR yield variation.

Trimming left V 4 bases short and J 0 bases short, with 14 bases between. CDR1 and CDR2 (germline): SGHRS, YFSETQ. This CDR3 has 15 residues. Total RNA was isolated from whole blood that had not been fractionated. Unique molecular identifiers were linked by the library to individual cDNA molecules. TCRdb fed the reads into MiXCR, producing one record per CDR3 protein. Seen here are hundreds of distinct CDR3 sequences, 79% observed once, and the top ten hold around 9.3%. Sequencing input: whole blood. This TCR was recovered from a human donor with alopecia, or a healthy volunteer (not recorded which). Some clones in this sample may be carry-over from other donors' samples. This table probably holds off-target reads from a library built for another chain. This rearrangement joins TRBV5-1 to TRBJ2-7; either TRBD1 or TRBD2 may supply D (6 bases each). CDR3 loop: CASSPGAAYSYEQYF. In DNA form, the CDR3 reads TGCGCCAGCAGCCCGGGGGCAGCCTACTCCTACGAGCAGTACTTC.